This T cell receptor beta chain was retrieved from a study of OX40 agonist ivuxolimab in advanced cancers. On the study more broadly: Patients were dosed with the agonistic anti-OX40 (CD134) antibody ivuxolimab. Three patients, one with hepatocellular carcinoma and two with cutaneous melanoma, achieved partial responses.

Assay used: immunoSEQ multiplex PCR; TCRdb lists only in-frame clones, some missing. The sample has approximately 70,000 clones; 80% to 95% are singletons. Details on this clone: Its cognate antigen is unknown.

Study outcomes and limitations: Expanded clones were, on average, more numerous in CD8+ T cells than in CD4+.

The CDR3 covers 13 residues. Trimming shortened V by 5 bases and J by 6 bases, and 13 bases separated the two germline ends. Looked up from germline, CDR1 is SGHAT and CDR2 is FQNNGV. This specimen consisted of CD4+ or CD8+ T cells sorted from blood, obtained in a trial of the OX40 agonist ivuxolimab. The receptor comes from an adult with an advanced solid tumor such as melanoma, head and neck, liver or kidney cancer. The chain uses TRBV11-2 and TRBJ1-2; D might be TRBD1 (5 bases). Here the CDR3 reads CASSGPGVDGYTF. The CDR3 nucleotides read TGTGCCAGCAGCGGCCCGGGGGTGGATGGCTACACCTTC.